The 26 T cell receptor beta chains below were found in one sample sequenced in a study of T cell responses to AZD1222 COVID-19 vaccine. Method: immunoSEQ multiplex PCR; TCRdb's copy keeps in-frame clones and lacks some. The sample has 45,000 to 55,000 clones; around four fifths are singletons. Sequencing was performed on peripheral blood, taken on day 0 of AZD1222 vaccination. The receptors shown here come from an adult in good health.

This chain uses TRBV6-5 with TRBJ1-1, with a possible D match to TRBD1 (5 bases). Per the germline V gene, CDR1 is MNHEY and CDR2 is SVGAGI. V shed 3 bases and J shed 2 bases, with 16 bases lying between them. The CDR3 has 16 residues. The CDR3 protein is CASSYGSGWINTEAFF. The CDR3, as DNA: TGTGCCAGCAGTTATGGATCAGGGTGGATTAACACTGAAGCTTTCTTT.

The V gene is TRBV5-8, the J gene TRBJ1-5, with 8 bases aligning to TRBD1. The germline V gene has CDR1 SGHTS and CDR2 YDEGEE. The CDR3 spans 11 residues. With V trimmed by 4 bases and J by 9 bases, 0 bases remained unmatched. CDR3 coding DNA: TGTGCCAGCAGCACAGGGGGGCCCCAGCATTTT. Translated, it gives CASSTGGPQHF.

This clone was counted a few times. CDR3 DNA: TGTGCCAGCAGCCGGGACACGGACGTAGGAGGCTACACCTTC. Translating it yields CASSRDTDVGGYTF. The rearrangement joins TRBV6-4 to TRBJ1-2, with D possibly being TRBD1 (6 bases). The CDR3 totals 14 residues. V lost 6 bases to trimming and J lost 8 bases, with 19 bases between them. Germline V gives CDR1 MRHNA, CDR2 SNTAGT.

The rearrangement uses TRBV4-3 and TRBJ1-3, with D tentatively TRBD1 (5 bases). This CDR3 has 17 amino acids. V dropped 0 bases and J dropped 2 bases, with 14 bases sitting between them. In germline, CDR1 is LGHNA, CDR2 YSLEER. This CDR3 is CASSQDPRGGPGNTIYF. In nucleotides, the CDR3 is TGCGCCAGCAGCCAAGACCCCCGGGGGGGACCTGGAAACACCATATATTTT.

V and J are TRBV27 and TRBJ1-6; the D gene is possibly TRBD1 (5 bases). Per the germline V gene, CDR1 is MNHEY and CDR2 is SMNVEV (reference sequence). This CDR3 is 16 amino acids long. The V gene lost 6 bases and the J gene lost 9 bases, with 21 bases spanning the gap. This chain's CDR3 is CASSRQWGSNFSPLHF. In nucleotides, the CDR3 is TGTGCCAGCAGCCGACAGTGGGGATCTAATTTTTCACCCCTCCACTTT.

The chain uses TRBV3-1 (or the pseudogene TRBV3-2) and TRBJ2-3; TRBD2 is a possible D gene (5 bases). This CDR3 comprises 16 residues. The V and J ends lost 0 bases and 4 bases respectively, with 14 bases between them. CDR1 LGHDT and CDR2 YNNKEL come from the germline V gene (reference sequence). CDR3 nucleotide sequence: TGTGCCAGCAGCCAAGATCGAAGAGGGTATGCAGATACGCAGTATTTT. Residues: CASSQDRRGYADTQYF.

The CDR3 here is CASIPPGTEVYEQYF. DNA for the CDR3: TGCGCCAGCATCCCCCCGGGGACAGAGGTCTACGAGCAGTACTTC. The J gene is TRBJ2-7, the V gene TRBV10-1; the match to TRBD1 covers 7 bases. CDR3 length: 15 residues. Germline trimming cut 7 bases from V and 3 bases from J; bases unmatched to any gene: 12. Germline V CDR1 and CDR2: WNHNN, SYGVQD (reference sequence).

This chain uses TRBV9 with TRBJ1-1, with no clear D. Trimming cost V 0 bases and J 1 base, with 7 bases left between them. Germline CDR1 and CDR2: SGDLS and YYNGEE. The CDR3 extends over 14 amino acids. CDR3 amino acids: CASSVVGWNTEAFF. The CDR3 DNA follows: TGTGCCAGCAGCGTAGTAGGGTGGAACACTGAAGCTTTCTTT.

The DNA for the CDR3 is TGTGCCGCCGGACCGTTGAACACTGAAGCTTTCTTT. This translates into CAAGPLNTEAFF. The genes are TRBV14 and TRBJ1-1; D gene unclear. CDR1 is SGHDN and CDR2 is FVKESK in the germline V gene. Trimming left V 11 bases short and J 0 bases short, with 10 bases between. This CDR3 has 12 amino acids.

This clone was counted only a few times. The chain uses TRBV19 and TRBJ1-4; D possibly corresponds to TRBD1 (5 bases). Germline V lookup: CDR1 LNHDA, CDR2 SQIVND (reference sequence). This CDR3 spans 15 amino acids. Trimming stripped 3 bases from V and 6 bases from J, with 14 bases between. As DNA, the CDR3 is TGTGCCAGTAGTATTGAAGGGACCCTTTATGAAAAACTGTTTTTT. Protein: CASSIEGTLYEKLFF.

This clone was seen once. This chain links TRBV11-2 with TRBJ2-7; TRBD2 aligns across 7 bases. V lost 3 bases to trimming and J lost 2 bases; unmatched junction nucleotides: 4. The CDR3 spans 14 residues. In germline, CDR1 is SGHAT, CDR2 FQNNGV. The CDR3 nucleotides are TGTGCCAGCAGCTTCCGGGACTACACCTACGAGCAGTACTTC. Its protein is CASSFRDYTYEQYF.

The rearrangement joins TRBV28 to TRBJ2-6; no clear D. The length of the CDR3 is 15 residues. The V gene lost 5 bases and the J gene lost 0 bases, with 8 bases spanning the gap. Germline V gene data show CDR1 as MDHEN and CDR2 as SYDVKM. The CDR3 region has the DNA TGTGCCAGCAGTCTTGGGAACTCTGGGGCCAACGTCCTGACTTTC. Its translation: CASSLGNSGANVLTF.

This rearrangement joins TRBV5-1 to TRBJ1-1, with D possibly TRBD1 on 5 matching bases. The V end was cut by 3 bases, the J end by 1 base, with 7 bases between. The germline CDR1 and CDR2 sequences are SGHRS and YFSETQ. The CDR3 contains 13 residues. Here the CDR3 DNA reads TGCGCCAGCAGCTCCAGGGAGAACACTGAAGCTTTCTTT. Its protein is CASSSRENTEAFF.

The chain joins TRBV4-1 to TRBJ2-2, with TRBD1 matching 9 bases. Germline CDR1 and CDR2: MGHRA and YSYEKL. The V gene end was trimmed by 5 bases and the J gene end by 6 bases; junction bases not matched to a gene: 4. This CDR3 is built from 14 residues. CDR3 loop: CASSWTGAAGELFF. The CDR3 DNA is TGCGCCAGCAGCTGGACAGGGGCTGCCGGGGAGCTGTTTTTT.

The chain has TRBV11-2 and TRBJ1-1; a possible D gene is TRBD1 (5 bases). Germline assignment: CDR1 SGHAT and CDR2 FQNNGV. The CDR3 runs 14 residues. Between the trimmed V and J ends, which lost 6 bases and 5 bases, there was a span of 16 bases. The CDR3: CASSPRRGQTEAFF. As DNA, the CDR3 is TGTGCCAGCAGTCCGCGAAGGGGTCAAACTGAAGCTTTCTTT.

This clone has a single count. V usage is TRBV7-3 and J usage is TRBJ1-1; 8 positions agree with TRBD1. Trimming removed 2 bases from V and 0 bases from J; junction bases left unmatched: 5. Per germline, CDR1 SGHTA and CDR2 FQGTGA. This CDR3 is built from 16 residues. The CDR3 here is CASSLQGAGMNTEAFF. The DNA for the CDR3 is TGTGCCAGCAGCTTACAGGGGGCGGGGATGAACACTGAAGCTTTCTTT.

The J gene is TRBJ1-1, the V gene TRBV7-9; TRBD1 might be the D (5 bases). The CDR3 contains 13 residues. Germline V gene lookup returns CDR1 SEHNR and CDR2 FQNEAQ (reference sequence). V was trimmed by 11 bases and J by 3 bases, leaving 16 bases between them. The CDR3 DNA sequence: TGTGCCTTGTATGGGGACGGCTACACTGAAGCTTTCTTT. Protein sequence: CALYGDGYTEAFF.

CDR3 region: CASKKPGYAQPQHF. The DNA of the CDR3 is TGTGCCAGTAAAAAGCCTGGGTACGCTCAGCCCCAGCATTTT. The chain has TRBV19 and TRBJ1-5; D is unresolved. Trimming pared 7 bases from V and 6 bases from J, leaving 16 bases between. From germline, CDR1 is LNHDA and CDR2 SQIVND (reference sequence). The CDR3 contains 14 residues.

This chain joins TRBV7-2 and TRBJ2-7; TRBD2 matches 9 bases. Unmatched junction bases numbered 7, after V lost 0 bases and J lost 7 bases. The CDR3 length is 15 residues. Germline-derived CDR1 and CDR2 are SGHTA and FQGNSA. CDR3 amino acids: CASSLAVGLAIEQYF. In DNA form, the CDR3 reads TGTGCCAGCAGCTTAGCGGTTGGACTAGCGATTGAGCAGTACTTC.

This chain links TRBV18 with TRBJ1-1; D might be TRBD1 (6 bases). Germline CDR1 KGHSH, CDR2 LQKENI. Trimming left V 5 bases short and J 6 bases short, with 13 bases between. The length of the CDR3 is 13 residues. The DNA of the CDR3 is TGTGCCAGCTCAGCAGGACAGACCTCTGAAGCTTTCTTT. Protein product: CASSAGQTSEAFF.

V and J are TRBV5-4 and TRBJ2-7; D might be TRBD1 (6 bases). Germline V lookup: CDR1 SGHNT, CDR2 YYREEE (reference sequence). There are 13 residues in the CDR3. V shed 4 bases and J shed 6 bases, with 14 bases lying between them. The chain's CDR3 is CASSPGHLLEQYF. The CDR3 nucleotides are TGTGCCAGCAGCCCGGGACACCTTCTCGAGCAGTACTTC.

The chain has TRBV29-1 and TRBJ2-7; no definite D call. V dropped 4 bases and J dropped 0 bases, with 7 bases sitting between them. The germline gives CDR1 SQVTM, CDR2 ANQGSEA. The CDR3 totals 12 residues. DNA of the CDR3: TGCAGCGTTGGCAGAAGCTCCTACGAGCAGTACTTC. Translation gives CSVGRSSYEQYF.

This chain links TRBV12-3 or TRBV12-4 with TRBJ2-7; 7 bases match TRBD2. The CDR3 extends over 13 amino acids. The V and J ends lost 5 bases and 3 bases, in that order; junction bases with no gene match: 4. The CDR3, as DNA: TGTGCCAGCAGTCACGGGACTATCTACGAGCAGTACTTC. Its protein product is CASSHGTIYEQYF.

The chain couples TRBV28 to TRBJ1-5; 8 nucleotides line up with TRBD1. The J segment lost 2 bases and the V segment lost 8 bases, leaving 5 bases of the junction unmatched. This CDR3 is 14 amino acids long. Germline-derived CDR1 and CDR2 are MDHEN and SYDVKM. The CDR3 reads CASGLQGGNQPQHF. DNA of the CDR3: TGTGCCAGCGGGTTACAGGGGGGCAATCAGCCCCAGCATTTT. Together with reference TRBV28 and TRBJ1-5, the CDR3 gives the full variable domain: DVKVTQSSRYLVKRTGEKVFLECVQDMDHENMFWYRQDPGLGLRLIYFSYDVKMKEKGDIPEGYSVSREKKERFSLILESASTNQTSMYLCASGLQGGNQPQHFGDGTRLSIL.

A remark on this clone: At one end the junction does not follow the germline gene, possibly because of a read error. J is TRBJ1-1 and V is TRBV6-1, with D unclear. This CDR3 comprises 12 residues. Germline CDR1 reads MNHNS; CDR2 reads SASEGT. The CDR3 region has the DNA TGTGCCAGCAGTCAAGCCCGGGGTGGAGCTTTCTTT. Encoded protein: CASSQARGGAFF.

A single count supports this clone. The J gene is TRBJ1-2, the V gene TRBV11-1, with 7 bases aligning to TRBD1. The CDR3 has 13 residues. V gave up 5 bases and J gave up 2 bases; unmatched junction bases: 2. Germline CDR1 and CDR2: SGHAT and FQDESV (reference sequence). CDR3 sequence (DNA): TGTGCCAGCAGCCCGACAGGGAACTATGGCTACACCTTC. It translates to CASSPTGNYGYTF.